Included here is one T cell receptor beta chain sequence, with context. The protocol was immunoSEQ multiplex PCR, while the TCRdb copy is restricted to in-frame clones and leaves out a portion. Here the sample spans some 100,000 clones, roughly 94% being singletons. This sample is part of a study of siplizumab effects on memory and regulatory T cells. Germline lookup yields CDR1 LNHDA and CDR2 SQIVND (reference sequence). Trimming at V came to 5 bases and at J to 2 bases, leaving 5 bases not matched to a gene. The CDR3 consists of 16 residues. The sequencing sample was made of Tregs sorted from blood. The source is a human donor in good health. The chain is built from TRBV19 and TRBJ2-7, with 14 bases identical to TRBD2. CDR3 sequence (DNA): TGTGCCAGTAGTCCAAGGACTAGCGGGAGGACCTACGAGCAGTACTTC. Its protein is CASSPRTSGRTYEQYF.